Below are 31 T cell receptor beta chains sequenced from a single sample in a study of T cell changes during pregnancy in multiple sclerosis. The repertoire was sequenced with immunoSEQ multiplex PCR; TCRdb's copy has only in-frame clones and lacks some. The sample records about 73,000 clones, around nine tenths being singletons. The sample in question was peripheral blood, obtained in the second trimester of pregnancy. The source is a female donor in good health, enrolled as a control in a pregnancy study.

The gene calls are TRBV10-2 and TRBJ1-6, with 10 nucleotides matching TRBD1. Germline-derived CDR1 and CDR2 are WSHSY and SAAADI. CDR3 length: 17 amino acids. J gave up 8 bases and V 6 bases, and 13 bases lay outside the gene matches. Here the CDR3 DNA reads TGCGCCAGCAGCGGAGGGTGGACCGGGACAGGGGATTCACCCCTCCACTTT. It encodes CASSGGWTGTGDSPLHF.

The CDR3 loop reads CASSSGTGHQPQHF. DNA of the CDR3: TGTGCCAGCAGCTCCGGGACAGGACATCAGCCCCAGCATTTT. V is TRBV9 and J is TRBJ1-5; TRBD1 agrees at 8 bases. Germline CDR1 and CDR2: SGDLS and YYNGEE. The trim removed 4 bases at V and 5 bases at J, leaving 5 bases unmatched. This CDR3 region has 14 residues.

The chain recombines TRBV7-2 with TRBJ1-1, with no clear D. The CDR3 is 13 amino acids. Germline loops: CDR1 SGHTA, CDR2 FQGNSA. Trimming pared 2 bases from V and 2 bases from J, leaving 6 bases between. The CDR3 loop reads CASSLQTNTEAFF. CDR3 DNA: TGTGCCAGCAGCTTACAGACTAACACTGAAGCTTTCTTT.

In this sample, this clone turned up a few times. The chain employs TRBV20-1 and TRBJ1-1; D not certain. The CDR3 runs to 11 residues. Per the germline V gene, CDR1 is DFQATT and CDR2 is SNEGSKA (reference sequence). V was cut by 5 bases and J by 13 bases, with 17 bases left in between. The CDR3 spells CSAPGGLVVFF. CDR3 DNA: TGCAGTGCTCCCGGAGGGTTGGTGGTTTTCTTT.

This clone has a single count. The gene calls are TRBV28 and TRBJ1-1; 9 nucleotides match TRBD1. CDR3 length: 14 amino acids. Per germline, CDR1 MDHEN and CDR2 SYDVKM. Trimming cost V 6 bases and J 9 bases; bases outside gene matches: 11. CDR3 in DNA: TGTGCCAGCAGGAAGCCTACCGGGACAGGGAAAGCTTTCTTT. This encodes CASRKPTGTGKAFF. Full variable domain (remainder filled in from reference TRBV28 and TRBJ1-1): DVKVTQSSRYLVKRTGEKVFLECVQDMDHENMFWYRQDPGLGLRLIYFSYDVKMKEKGDIPEGYSVSREKKERFSLILESASTNQTSMYLCASRKPTGTGKAFFGQGTRLTVV.

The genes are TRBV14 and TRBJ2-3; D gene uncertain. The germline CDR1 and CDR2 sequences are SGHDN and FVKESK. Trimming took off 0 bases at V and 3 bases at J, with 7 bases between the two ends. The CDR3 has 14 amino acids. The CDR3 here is CASSQDSLTDTQYF. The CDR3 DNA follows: TGTGCCAGCAGCCAAGATTCCCTTACAGATACGCAGTATTTT.

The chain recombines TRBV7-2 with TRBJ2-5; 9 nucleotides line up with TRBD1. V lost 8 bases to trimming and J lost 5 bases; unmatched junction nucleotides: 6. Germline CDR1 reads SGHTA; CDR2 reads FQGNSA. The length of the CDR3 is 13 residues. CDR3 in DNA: TGTGCCAGCGGCACAGGGGGCGGGGAGACCCAGTACTTC. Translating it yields CASGTGGGETQYF. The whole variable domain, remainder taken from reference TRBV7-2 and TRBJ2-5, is GAGVSQSPSNKVTEKGKDVELRCDPISGHTALYWYRQSLGQGLEFLIYFQGNSAPDKSGLPSDRFSAERTGGSVSTLTIQRTQQEDSAVYLCASGTGGGETQYFGPGTRLLVL.

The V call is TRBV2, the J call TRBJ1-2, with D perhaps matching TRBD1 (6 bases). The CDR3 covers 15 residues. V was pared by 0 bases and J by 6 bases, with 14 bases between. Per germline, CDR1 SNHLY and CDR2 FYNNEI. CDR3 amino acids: CASSEANRVGDGYTF. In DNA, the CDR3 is TGTGCCAGCAGTGAAGCGAACAGGGTTGGTGATGGCTACACCTTC.

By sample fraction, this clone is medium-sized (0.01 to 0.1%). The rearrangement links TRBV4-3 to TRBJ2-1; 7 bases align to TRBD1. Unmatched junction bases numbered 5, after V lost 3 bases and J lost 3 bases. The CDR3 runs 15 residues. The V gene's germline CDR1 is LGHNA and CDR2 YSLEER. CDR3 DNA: TGCGCCAGCAGCCACCGACAGGGCATCTACAATGAGCAGTTCTTC. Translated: CASSHRQGIYNEQFF.

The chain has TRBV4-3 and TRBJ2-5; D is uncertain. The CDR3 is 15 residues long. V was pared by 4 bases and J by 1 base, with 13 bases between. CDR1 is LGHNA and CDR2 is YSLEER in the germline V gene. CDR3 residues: CASSPTEAGQETQYF. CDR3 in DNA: TGCGCCAGCAGCCCGACCGAGGCTGGCCAAGAGACCCAGTACTTC.

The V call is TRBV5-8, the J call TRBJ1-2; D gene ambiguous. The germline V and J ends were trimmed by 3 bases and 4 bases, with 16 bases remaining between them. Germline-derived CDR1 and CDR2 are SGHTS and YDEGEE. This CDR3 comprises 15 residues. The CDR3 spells CASSSRIGVIYGYTF. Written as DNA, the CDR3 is TGTGCCAGCAGCTCGAGAATCGGGGTTATCTATGGCTACACCTTC.

The DNA of the CDR3 is TGTGCCAGCTCAGGCCGGGAGCAGGATGGCTACACCTTC. Translation: CASSGREQDGYTF. The chain couples TRBV6-5 to TRBJ1-2; D gene unclear. Trimming pared 8 bases from V and 6 bases from J, leaving 16 bases between. CDR3 size: 13 residues. Germline CDR1 MNHEY, CDR2 SVGAGI.

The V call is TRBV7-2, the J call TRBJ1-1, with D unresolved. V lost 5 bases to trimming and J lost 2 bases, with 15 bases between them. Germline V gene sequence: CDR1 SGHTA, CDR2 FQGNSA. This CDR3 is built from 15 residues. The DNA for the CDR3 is TGTGCCAGCAGCCCGACCTTACAGAGCAACACTGAAGCTTTCTTT. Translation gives CASSPTLQSNTEAFF. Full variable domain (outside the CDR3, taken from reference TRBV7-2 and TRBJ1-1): GAGVSQSPSNKVTEKGKDVELRCDPISGHTALYWYRQSLGQGLEFLIYFQGNSAPDKSGLPSDRFSAERTGGSVSTLTIQRTQQEDSAVYLCASSPTLQSNTEAFFGQGTRLTVV.

The CDR3, as DNA: TGTGCCAGCAGCCCTCGGACAGGAGGGGACACTGAAGCTTTCTTT. As protein: CASSPRTGGDTEAFF. The V and J genes are TRBV27 and TRBJ1-1; 7 bases are a match to TRBD1. Per the germline V gene, CDR1 is MNHEY and CDR2 is SMNVEV (reference sequence). The length of the CDR3 is 15 residues. V lost 6 bases to trimming and J lost 3 bases; unmatched junction nucleotides: 10.

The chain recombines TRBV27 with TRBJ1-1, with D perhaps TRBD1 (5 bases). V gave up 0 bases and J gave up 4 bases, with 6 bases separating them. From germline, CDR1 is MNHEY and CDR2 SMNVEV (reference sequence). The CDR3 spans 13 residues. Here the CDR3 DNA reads TGTGCCAGCAGTTTATCAGGGGTCACTGAAGCTTTCTTT. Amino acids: CASSLSGVTEAFF.

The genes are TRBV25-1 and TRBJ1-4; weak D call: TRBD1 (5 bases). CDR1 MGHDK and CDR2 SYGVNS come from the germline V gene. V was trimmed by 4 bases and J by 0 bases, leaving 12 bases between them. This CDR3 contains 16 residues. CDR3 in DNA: TGTGCCAGCAGTGCAGGGTTCACTGCAACTAATGAAAAACTGTTTTTT. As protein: CASSAGFTATNEKLFF.

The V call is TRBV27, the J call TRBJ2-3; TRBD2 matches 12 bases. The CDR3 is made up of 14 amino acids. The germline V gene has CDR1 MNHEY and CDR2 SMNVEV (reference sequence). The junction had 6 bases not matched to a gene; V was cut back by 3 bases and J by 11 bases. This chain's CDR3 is CASSLLAGGDQQYF. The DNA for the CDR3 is TGTGCCAGCAGTTTGCTAGCGGGGGGGGATCAGCAGTATTTT.

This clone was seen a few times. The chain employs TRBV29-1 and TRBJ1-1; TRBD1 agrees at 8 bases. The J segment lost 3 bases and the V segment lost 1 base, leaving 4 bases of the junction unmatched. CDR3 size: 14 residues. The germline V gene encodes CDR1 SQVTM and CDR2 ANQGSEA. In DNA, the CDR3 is TGCAGCGTTGAAGCAGGGGGCGTGGACACTGAAGCTTTCTTT. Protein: CSVEAGGVDTEAFF. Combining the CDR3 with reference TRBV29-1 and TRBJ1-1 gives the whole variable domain SAVISQKPSRDICQRGTSLTIQCQVDSQVTMMFWYRQQPGQSLTLIATANQGSEATYESGFVIDKFPISRPNLTFSTLTVSNMSPEDSSIYLCSVEAGGVDTEAFFGQGTRLTVV.

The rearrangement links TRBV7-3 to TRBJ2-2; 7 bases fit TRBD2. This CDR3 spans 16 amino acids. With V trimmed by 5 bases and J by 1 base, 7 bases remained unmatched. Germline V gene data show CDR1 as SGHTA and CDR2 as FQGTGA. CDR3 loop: CASSPHGGGNTGELFF. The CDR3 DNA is TGTGCCAGCAGCCCCCACGGCGGGGGGAACACCGGGGAGCTGTTTTTT.

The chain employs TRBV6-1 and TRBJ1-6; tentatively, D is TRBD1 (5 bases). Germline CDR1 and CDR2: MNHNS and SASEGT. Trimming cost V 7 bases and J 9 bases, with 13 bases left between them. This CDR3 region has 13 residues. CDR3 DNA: TGTGCCAGCAAATCGGAGGGGACTTCACCCCTCCACTTT. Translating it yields CASKSEGTSPLHF.

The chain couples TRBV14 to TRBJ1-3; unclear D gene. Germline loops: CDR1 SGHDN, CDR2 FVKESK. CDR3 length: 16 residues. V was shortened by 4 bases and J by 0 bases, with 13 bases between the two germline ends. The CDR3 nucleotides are TGTGCCAGCAGCCCGAGTGTGAGGAGCTCTGGAAACACCATATATTTT. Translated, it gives CASSPSVRSSGNTIYF.

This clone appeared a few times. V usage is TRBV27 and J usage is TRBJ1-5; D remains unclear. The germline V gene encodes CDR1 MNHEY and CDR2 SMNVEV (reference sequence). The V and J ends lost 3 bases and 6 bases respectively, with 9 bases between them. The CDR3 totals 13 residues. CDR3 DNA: TGTGCCAGCAGTTTGGCAGTCAGTCAGCCCCAGCATTTT. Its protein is CASSLAVSQPQHF.

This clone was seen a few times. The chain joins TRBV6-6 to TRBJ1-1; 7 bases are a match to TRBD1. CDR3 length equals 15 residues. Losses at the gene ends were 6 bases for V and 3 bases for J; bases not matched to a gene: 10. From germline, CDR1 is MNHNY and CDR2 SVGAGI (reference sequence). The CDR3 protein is CASRSPGGRYTEAFF. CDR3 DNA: TGTGCCAGCAGGTCTCCAGGGGGTAGGTACACTGAAGCTTTCTTT.

CDR3 region: CASRMGGNTDTQYF. The CDR3 DNA reads as TGTGCCAGCAGGATGGGGGGAAACACAGATACGCAGTATTTT. The chain carries TRBV28 and TRBJ2-3; TRBD2 is a possible D gene (6 bases). Germline V gene data show CDR1 as MDHEN and CDR2 as SYDVKM. The CDR3 sequence is 14 residues long. Trimming cost V 6 bases and J 2 bases, with 12 bases left between them.

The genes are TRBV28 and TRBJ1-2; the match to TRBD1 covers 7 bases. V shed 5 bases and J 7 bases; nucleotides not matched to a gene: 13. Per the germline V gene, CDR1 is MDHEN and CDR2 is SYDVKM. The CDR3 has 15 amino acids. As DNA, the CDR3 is TGTGCCAGCAGTGCTCAGGGGGTTGGAATCTTTGGCTACACCTTC. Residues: CASSAQGVGIFGYTF.

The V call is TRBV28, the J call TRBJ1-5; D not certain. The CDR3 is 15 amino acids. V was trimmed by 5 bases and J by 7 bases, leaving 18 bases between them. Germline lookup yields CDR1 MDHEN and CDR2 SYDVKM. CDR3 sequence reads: CASSTPREIQQPQHF. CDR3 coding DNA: TGTGCCAGCAGTACTCCCCGGGAGATCCAACAGCCCCAGCATTTT.

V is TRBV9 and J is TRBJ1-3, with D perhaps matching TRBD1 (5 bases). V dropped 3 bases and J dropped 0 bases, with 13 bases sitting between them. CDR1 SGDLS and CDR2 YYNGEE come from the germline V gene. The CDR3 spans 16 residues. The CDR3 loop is CASSGRGGNSGNTIYF. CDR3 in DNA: TGTGCCAGCAGCGGAAGGGGAGGAAACTCTGGAAACACCATATATTTT.

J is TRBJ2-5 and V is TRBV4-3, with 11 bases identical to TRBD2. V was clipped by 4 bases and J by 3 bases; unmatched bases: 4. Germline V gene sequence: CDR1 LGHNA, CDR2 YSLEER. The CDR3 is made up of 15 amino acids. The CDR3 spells CASSRILAGEETQYF. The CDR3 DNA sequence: TGCGCCAGCAGCCGAATACTAGCGGGGGAAGAGACCCAGTACTTC.

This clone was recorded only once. This CDR3 is CASSQDQGTGGTGYTF. In DNA form, the CDR3 reads TGCGCCAGCAGCCAAGATCAAGGGACAGGGGGAACTGGCTACACCTTC. This chain connects TRBV4-3 to TRBJ1-2; TRBD1 agrees at 11 bases. The CDR3 contains 16 residues. CDR1 is LGHNA and CDR2 is YSLEER in the germline V gene. V shed 0 bases, J shed 7 bases, and the junction held 7 bases outside the gene matches.

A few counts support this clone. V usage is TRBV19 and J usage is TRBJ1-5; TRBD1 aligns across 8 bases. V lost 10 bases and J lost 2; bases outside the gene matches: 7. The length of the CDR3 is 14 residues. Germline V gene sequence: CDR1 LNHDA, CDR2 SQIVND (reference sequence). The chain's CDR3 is CATTDRGGNQPQHF. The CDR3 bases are TGTGCCACTACTGACAGGGGCGGCAATCAGCCCCAGCATTTT.

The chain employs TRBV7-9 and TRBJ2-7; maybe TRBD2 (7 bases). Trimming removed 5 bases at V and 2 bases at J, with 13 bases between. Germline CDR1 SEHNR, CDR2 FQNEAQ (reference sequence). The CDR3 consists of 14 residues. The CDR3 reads CASSPPGGTYEQYF. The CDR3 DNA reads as TGTGCCAGCAGCCCCCCGGGGGGCACCTACGAGCAGTACTTC.